This is a list of T cell receptor beta chains from one sample in a study of CD8 T cells in ankylosing spondylitis. TCRdb recomputed calls from the 5' RACE reads with MiXCR, one row per CDR3 protein. The sample has 25,000 to 35,000 distinct CDR3 sequences; 14% are singletons. The specimen sequenced was blood. The receptors stem from a male donor with ankylosing spondylitis or in good health (not recorded which). Each CDR3 is given with its conserved first and last residue. The D gene is left open where the match is weak. Clone size is not always given. Where it is, it says once, few, many or a class for expanded clones.

CDR3 DNA: TGCAGTGCTAAGACAGGGGGCGCCACCGGGGAGCTGTTTTTT
CDR3 protein: CSAKTGGATGELFF
J gene: TRBJ2-2
D gene: TRBD1
clone size: few
V gene: TRBV20-1

CDR3 DNA: TGCGCCAGCAGCTTGCGCGACAGGGGAGAAGAAAAACTGTTTTTT
CDR3 protein: CASSLRDRGEEKLFF
J gene: TRBJ1-4
D gene: TRBD1
clone size: NA
V gene: TRBV5-1

CDR3 DNA: TGCAGTGCTAGAGCTGGTCGGGCGGGGGGCACAGATACGCAGTATTTT
CDR3 protein: CSARAGRAGGTDTQYF
J gene: TRBJ2-3
D gene: TRBD2
clone size: NA
V gene: TRBV20-1

CDR3 DNA: TGTGCCAGCAGTTTCCGGGACGGCATGAACACTGAAGCTTTCTTT
CDR3 protein: CASSFRDGMNTEAFF
J gene: TRBJ1-1
D gene: NA
clone size: few
V gene: TRBV27

CDR3 DNA: TGCAGCGTGGGACCAGGGACAGGGGGCACAGATACGCAGTATTTT
CDR3 protein: CSVGPGTGGTDTQYF
J gene: TRBJ2-3
D gene: TRBD1
clone size: NA
V gene: TRBV29-1

CDR3 DNA: TGTGCCAGGTGGCAGGAGGGCACAGATACGCAGTATTTT
CDR3 protein: CARWQEGTDTQYF
J gene: TRBJ2-3
D gene: NA
clone size: NA
V gene: TRBV6-5

CDR3 DNA: TGCAGCGTACGGACTAGCGGGAGTAATGAGCAGTTCTTC
CDR3 protein: CSVRTSGSNEQFF
J gene: TRBJ2-1
D gene: TRBD2
clone size: NA
V gene: TRBV29-1

CDR3 DNA: TGCGCCAGCAGCCAAAATCAGGGGGTCCTAACTGGGGCCAACGTCCTGACTTTC
CDR3 protein: CASSQNQGVLTGANVLTF
J gene: TRBJ2-6
D gene: TRBD1
clone size: few
V gene: TRBV4-3

CDR3 DNA: TGCGCCAGCAGCTTGTTGCCTAGCAATGAGCAGTTCTTC
CDR3 protein: CASSLLPSNEQFF
J gene: TRBJ2-1
D gene: NA
clone size: NA
V gene: TRBV5-1

CDR3 DNA: TGCAGCGTGGGGACAGGGAGTTATGGCTACACCTTC
CDR3 protein: CSVGTGSYGYTF
J gene: TRBJ1-2
D gene: TRBD1
clone size: NA
V gene: TRBV29-1

CDR3 DNA: TGTGCCAGCAGTTACTCCACCGTATTACGACAGGCCTACAATGAGCAGTTCTTC
CDR3 protein: CASSYSTVLRQAYNEQFF
J gene: TRBJ2-1
D gene: NA
clone size: NA
V gene: TRBV6-2/TRBV6-3

CDR3 DNA: TGCAGCGTTGGACAGGGGGGAGAAAAACTGTTTTTT
CDR3 protein: CSVGQGGEKLFF
J gene: TRBJ1-4
D gene: TRBD1
clone size: few
V gene: TRBV29-1

CDR3 DNA: TGCGCCAGCAGCCCCAAGCTGGGGACTGAAGCTTTCTTT
CDR3 protein: CASSPKLGTEAFF
J gene: TRBJ1-1
D gene: NA
clone size: NA
V gene: TRBV4-3

CDR3 DNA: TGCGCCAGCAGCTCGGGACGGCGCACTGAAGCTTTCTTT
CDR3 protein: CASSSGRRTEAFF
J gene: TRBJ1-1
D gene: NA
clone size: NA
V gene: TRBV5-1

CDR3 DNA: TGTGCCATCAGTGATGTGAGGACTACCGGGGAGCTGTTTTTT
CDR3 protein: CAISDVRTTGELFF
J gene: TRBJ2-2
D gene: NA
clone size: few
V gene: TRBV10-3

CDR3 DNA: TGCAGCGTTTCGACAGGCATGAACACTGAAGCTTTCTTT
CDR3 protein: CSVSTGMNTEAFF
J gene: TRBJ1-1
D gene: NA
clone size: NA
V gene: TRBV29-1

CDR3 DNA: TGCGCCAGCAGCTCGGAGACAGCCGGTAATGAAAAACTGTTTTTT
CDR3 protein: CASSSETAGNEKLFF
J gene: TRBJ1-4
D gene: NA
clone size: NA
V gene: TRBV5-1

CDR3 DNA: TGTGCCAGCAGCTCCCAGGGGGGTATGAGCACTGAAGCTTTCTTT
CDR3 protein: CASSSQGGMSTEAFF
J gene: TRBJ1-1
D gene: TRBD1
clone size: few
V gene: TRBV7-9

CDR3 DNA: TGCAGTGCTAGAGATAACAGGGCGTTGGTGAACACTGAAGCTTTCTTT
CDR3 protein: CSARDNRALVNTEAFF
J gene: TRBJ1-1
D gene: NA
clone size: NA
V gene: TRBV20-1

CDR3 DNA: TGCAGTGCTAGAGTCGCCGGGAATTATTCTTTCACAGATACGCAGTATTTT
CDR3 protein: CSARVAGNYSFTDTQYF
J gene: TRBJ2-3
D gene: NA
clone size: NA
V gene: TRBV20-1

CDR3 DNA: TGTGCCAGCAGTTTATCTCAGGGGGCTCACACTGAAGCTTTCTTT
CDR3 protein: CASSLSQGAHTEAFF
J gene: TRBJ1-1
D gene: TRBD1
clone size: few
V gene: TRBV12-3/TRBV12-4

CDR3 DNA: TGTGCCAGCAGCTCCCCTCGACTAACTGGCACAGATACGCAGTATTTT
CDR3 protein: CASSSPRLTGTDTQYF
J gene: TRBJ2-3
D gene: NA
clone size: many
V gene: TRBV7-2

CDR3 DNA: TGTGCCAGCAGTTTCGGATCCTACTACGAGCAGTACTTC
CDR3 protein: CASSFGSYYEQYF
J gene: TRBJ2-7
D gene: NA
clone size: NA
V gene: TRBV27

CDR3 DNA: TGTGCCAGCACAGCACCGGGACAGCCAAACAATGAGCAGTTCTTC
CDR3 protein: CASTAPGQPNNEQFF
J gene: TRBJ2-1
D gene: TRBD1
clone size: few
V gene: TRBV27

CDR3 DNA: TGTGCCAGCAGTGACCCGGACAGTGAAGCTTTCTTT
CDR3 protein: CASSDPDSEAFF
J gene: TRBJ1-1
D gene: NA
clone size: few
V gene: TRBV6-2/TRBV6-3

CDR3 DNA: TGTGCCAGCAGTGCCTATCTTTTCCAGTACTTC
CDR3 protein: CASSAYLFQYF
J gene: TRBJ2-5
D gene: NA
clone size: few
V gene: TRBV6-1

CDR3 DNA: TGTGCCAGCAGTCGGACATCGAACACCGGGGAGCTGTTTTTT
CDR3 protein: CASSRTSNTGELFF
J gene: TRBJ2-2
D gene: NA
clone size: few
V gene: TRBV7-2

CDR3 DNA: TGCAGTACAATCCGGGCGGGAAGGAATGAGCAGTTCTTC
CDR3 protein: CSTIRAGRNEQFF
J gene: TRBJ2-1
D gene: NA
clone size: few
V gene: TRBV20-1

CDR3 DNA: TGTGCCAGCAGCAAAAGGGTAGGAGCTAGCACAGATACGCAGTATTTT
CDR3 protein: CASSKRVGASTDTQYF
J gene: TRBJ2-3
D gene: NA
clone size: few
V gene: TRBV21-1

CDR3 DNA: TGCGCCAGCAGTGAGTCAGAGATACCTGAAGCTTTCTTT
CDR3 protein: CASSESEIPEAFF
J gene: TRBJ1-1
D gene: NA
clone size: few
V gene: TRBV10-1

CDR3 DNA: TGTGCCAGCAGCCGGACTAGCGGGATCAATGAGCAGTTCTTC
CDR3 protein: CASSRTSGINEQFF
J gene: TRBJ2-1
D gene: TRBD2
clone size: NA
V gene: TRBV28

CDR3 DNA: TGCAGCGTTTCGGGCGGGAGTACCGACGAGCAGTACTTC
CDR3 protein: CSVSGGSTDEQYF
J gene: TRBJ2-7
D gene: TRBD2
clone size: NA
V gene: TRBV29-1

CDR3 DNA: TGCAGCGGGCAGTTCAAGGGAAAACTGTTTTTT
CDR3 protein: CSGQFKGKLFF
J gene: TRBJ1-4
D gene: NA
clone size: few
V gene: TRBV29-1

CDR3 DNA: TGTGCCAGCAGCATGGGACTAGACGGAGAGACCCAGTACTTC
CDR3 protein: CASSMGLDGETQYF
J gene: TRBJ2-5
D gene: TRBD2
clone size: NA
V gene: TRBV7-2

CDR3 DNA: TGTGCCAGCAGAGAACAGGGGGCGAACATTCAGTACTTC
CDR3 protein: CASREQGANIQYF
J gene: TRBJ2-4
D gene: TRBD1
clone size: few
V gene: TRBV28

CDR3 DNA: TGCAGTGCTAGCGGGGTAGCTGTAAATGAGCAGTTCTTC
CDR3 protein: CSASGVAVNEQFF
J gene: TRBJ2-1
D gene: NA
clone size: NA
V gene: TRBV20-1

CDR3 DNA: TGCAGTGCCAGGGTTCAGCTGAACACTGAAGCTTTCTTT
CDR3 protein: CSARVQLNTEAFF
J gene: TRBJ1-1
D gene: NA
clone size: many
V gene: TRBV20-1

CDR3 DNA: TGCGCCAGCAGCTTACAGACAGACCCGAACACCGGGGAGCTGTTTTTT
CDR3 protein: CASSLQTDPNTGELFF
J gene: TRBJ2-2
D gene: NA
clone size: NA
V gene: TRBV5-1

CDR3 DNA: TGTGCCAGCAGACAGGGGGCAATGGGGACTGAAGCTTTCTTT
CDR3 protein: CASRQGAMGTEAFF
J gene: TRBJ1-1
D gene: TRBD1
clone size: NA
V gene: TRBV27

CDR3 DNA: TGTGCCAGCAGCAACGGGAGGGCCGGCACAGATACGCAGTATTTT
CDR3 protein: CASSNGRAGTDTQYF
J gene: TRBJ2-3
D gene: TRBD2
clone size: NA
V gene: TRBV5-6

CDR3 DNA: TGCGCCAGCAGCCAAGGGGGAACGAACACTGAAGCTTTCTTT
CDR3 protein: CASSQGGTNTEAFF
J gene: TRBJ1-1
D gene: NA
clone size: NA
V gene: TRBV4-1